The TCR beta chain described here comes from a study of beta chain features in type 1 diabetes. This clone was recorded a few times. Its antigen is currently unknown. Based on CD45RO/CCR7/CD25/CD127/CD95/CD27, CD4+ regulatory, stem cell-like memory, naive and central memory cells were sorted. Germline V gene lookup returns CDR1 MDHEN and CDR2 SYDVKM. V was cut by 3 bases and J by 1 base, with 8 bases left in between. The CDR3 loop spans 14 amino acids. Every bit of the isolated RNA underwent reverse transcription, so sequencing read expressed TCRB transcripts. Assay used: immunoSEQ multiplex PCR; TCRdb lists only in-frame clones, some missing. The table lists hundreds of thousands of clones, roughly a sixth of them singletons. Overall study findings and caveats: HLA effects on TCRB rearrangement stayed unresolved here. Type 1 diabetes patients showed a moderate but significant shortening of TCRB CDR3s in all four CD4+ subsets.

Sequenced input: naive CD4+ T cells from blood. This TCR came from a young man in good health. The rearrangement uses TRBV28 and TRBJ2-3; D gene unclear. The CDR3: CASSLGQGTDTQYF. In nucleotides, the CDR3 is TGTGCCAGCAGTTTGGGCCAGGGCACAGATACGCAGTATTTT.